These 9 T cell receptor beta chains share one sample of origin, sequenced in a study of T cell repertoires in cytomegalovirus infection. Their antigen targets remain unknown. In TCRdb, the reads were re-called with MiXCR into one record per CDR3 protein. The repertoire holds 650,000 to 850,000 distinct CDR3 sequences, with 25% to 35% as singletons. Sample: cultured CD8+ T cells from PBMCs, taken from culture after CMV antigen stimulation. The receptors stem from a human donor in good health (CMV status not recorded). Some clones in this sample may be carry-over from other donors' samples.

CDR3: CASSSRDRASYNSPLHF. Written as DNA, the CDR3 is TGTGCCAGCAGTTCCCGGGACAGGGCATCCTATAATTCACCCCTCCACTTT. The chain has TRBV28 and TRBJ1-6, with TRBD1 identical over 9 bases. Trimming removed 4 bases from V and 1 base from J; junction bases left unmatched: 5. The CDR3 spans 17 residues. Germline V gene sequence: CDR1 MDHEN, CDR2 SYDVKM.

The chain has TRBV7-4 and TRBJ2-7; possibly TRBD1 for D (6 bases). Germline CDR1 SGHVT, CDR2 SQSDAQ. The CDR3 is 16 residues long. CDR3 nucleotides: TGTGCCAACAGCTTAGGAAGTCTGGGCAGGGGCTACGAGCAGTACGTC. Translation gives CANSLGSLGRGYEQYV.

The chain links TRBV5-4 to TRBJ2-1; D unclear. Germline V gene data show CDR1 as SGHNT and CDR2 as YYREEE (reference sequence). V was cut by 4 bases and J by 6 bases, with 11 bases left in between. This CDR3 is built from 13 residues. For the CDR3, the DNA is TGTGCCAGCAGCCAAGGGCCAGGCAATGAGCAGTTCTTC. It translates to CASSQGPGNEQFF.

The chain is built from TRBV19 and TRBJ2-3, with no clear D. The germline CDR1 and CDR2 sequences are LNHDA and SQIVND (reference sequence). The CDR3 covers 16 residues. The V and J ends lost 5 bases and 0 bases respectively, with 15 bases between them. For the CDR3, the DNA is TGTGCCAGTAGTCCATTGGATAGGTCTAGCACAGATACGCAGTATTTT. Translation gives CASSPLDRSSTDTQYF.

This clonotype was counted a few times. CDR3 DNA sequence: TGCGCCAGCAGACAGGGCCCGGGAAGTGAAAAACTGTTTTTT. This codes for CASRQGPGSEKLFF. This chain connects TRBV4-1 to TRBJ1-4; weak D call: TRBD1 (6 bases). V lost 6 bases to trimming and J lost 7 bases, with 15 bases between them. The CDR3 extends over 14 amino acids. Germline V gene lookup returns CDR1 MGHRA and CDR2 YSYEKL.

The V gene is TRBV4-1, the J gene TRBJ1-3; tentative D call: TRBD1 (6 bases). The germline V and J ends were trimmed by 3 bases and 0 bases, with 12 bases remaining between them. The CDR3 loop spans 16 amino acids. CDR1 is MGHRA and CDR2 is YSYEKL in the germline V gene. The CDR3 here is CASSHLGQYSGNTIYF. The CDR3, as DNA: TGCGCCAGCAGCCACCTAGGACAGTACTCTGGAAACACCATATATTTT.

This chain uses TRBV19 with TRBJ1-1; 10 positions match TRBD1. V lost 2 bases, J lost 5 bases, and 5 bases stayed unmatched. The CDR3 loop spans 15 amino acids. Germline assignment: CDR1 LNHDA and CDR2 SQIVND (reference sequence). CDR3: CASSIPRDRGTEAFF. In DNA, the CDR3 is TGTGCCAGTAGTATACCACGGGACAGGGGTACTGAAGCTTTCTTT.

This sequence joins TRBV24-1 and TRBJ2-5, with D hard to call. The germline V gene encodes CDR1 KGHDR and CDR2 SFDVKD. Trimming removed 5 bases from V and 4 bases from J, with 10 bases in between. There are 13 residues in the CDR3. CDR3 nucleotide sequence: TGTGCCACCAGTGGATCCTCCGGAGAGACCCAGTACTTC. It codes for CATSGSSGETQYF.

This clonotype was picked up a small number of times. DNA for the CDR3: TGTGCCAGCAGTTCGACAGGGGGCGCGACGTACACTGAAGCTTTCTTT. Residues: CASSSTGGATYTEAFF. This chain uses TRBV6-2 or TRBV6-3 with TRBJ1-1; 10 bases match TRBD1. The CDR3 consists of 16 residues. V shed 4 bases, J shed 3 bases, and the junction held 8 bases outside the gene matches. CDR1 is MNHEY and CDR2 is SVGEGT in the germline V gene.